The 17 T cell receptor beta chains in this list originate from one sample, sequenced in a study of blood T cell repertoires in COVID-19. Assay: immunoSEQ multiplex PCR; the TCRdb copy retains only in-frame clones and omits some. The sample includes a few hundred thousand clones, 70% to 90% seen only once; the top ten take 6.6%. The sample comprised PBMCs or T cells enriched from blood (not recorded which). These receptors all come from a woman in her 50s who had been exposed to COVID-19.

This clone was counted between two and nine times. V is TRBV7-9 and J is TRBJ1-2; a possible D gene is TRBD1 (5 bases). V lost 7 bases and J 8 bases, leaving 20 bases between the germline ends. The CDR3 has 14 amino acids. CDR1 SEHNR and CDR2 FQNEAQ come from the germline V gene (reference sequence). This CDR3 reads CASIQTGGGAGYTF. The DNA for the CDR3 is TGTGCCAGCATCCAAACGGGGGGAGGTGCGGGCTACACCTTC.

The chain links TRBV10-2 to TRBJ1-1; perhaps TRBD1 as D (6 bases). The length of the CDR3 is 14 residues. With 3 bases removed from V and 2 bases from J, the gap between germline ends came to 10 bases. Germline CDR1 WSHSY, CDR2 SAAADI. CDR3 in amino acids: CASSETRGNTEAFF. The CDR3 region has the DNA TGCGCCAGCAGTGAAACCAGGGGAAACACTGAAGCTTTCTTT.

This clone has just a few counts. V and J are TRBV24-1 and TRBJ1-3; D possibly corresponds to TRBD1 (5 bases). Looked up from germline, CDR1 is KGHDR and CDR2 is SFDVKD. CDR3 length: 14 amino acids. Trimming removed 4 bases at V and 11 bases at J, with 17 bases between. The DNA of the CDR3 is TGTGCCACCAGTGACGGTCCGAGGGGAGGCGCCATATATTTT. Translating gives CATSDGPRGGAIYF.

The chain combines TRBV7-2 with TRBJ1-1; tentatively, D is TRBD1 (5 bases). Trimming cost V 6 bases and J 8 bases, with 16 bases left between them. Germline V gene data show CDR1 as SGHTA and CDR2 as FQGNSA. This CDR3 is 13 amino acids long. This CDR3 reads CASRYSWGGEAFF. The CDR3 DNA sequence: TGTGCCAGCAGATACTCTTGGGGGGGAGAAGCTTTCTTT.

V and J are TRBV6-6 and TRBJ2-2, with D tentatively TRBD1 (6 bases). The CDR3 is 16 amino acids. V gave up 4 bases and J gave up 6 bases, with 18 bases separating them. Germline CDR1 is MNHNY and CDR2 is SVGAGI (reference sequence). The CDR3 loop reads CASSSPTTGMAGELFF. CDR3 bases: TGTGCCAGCAGTTCCCCGACGACAGGCATGGCCGGGGAGCTGTTTTTT.

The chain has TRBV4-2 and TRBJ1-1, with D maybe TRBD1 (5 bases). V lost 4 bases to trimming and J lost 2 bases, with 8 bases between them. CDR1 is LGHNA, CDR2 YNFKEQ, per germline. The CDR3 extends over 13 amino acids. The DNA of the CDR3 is TGTGCCAGCAGCCCTGGGGCCAACACTGAAGCTTTCTTT. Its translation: CASSPGANTEAFF.

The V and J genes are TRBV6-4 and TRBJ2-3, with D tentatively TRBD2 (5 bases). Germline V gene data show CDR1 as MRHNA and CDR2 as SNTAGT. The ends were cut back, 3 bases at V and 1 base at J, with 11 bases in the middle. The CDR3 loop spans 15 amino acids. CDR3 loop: CASSEGSVGTDTQYF. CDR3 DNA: TGTGCCAGCAGTGAAGGGAGTGTCGGCACAGATACGCAGTATTTT.

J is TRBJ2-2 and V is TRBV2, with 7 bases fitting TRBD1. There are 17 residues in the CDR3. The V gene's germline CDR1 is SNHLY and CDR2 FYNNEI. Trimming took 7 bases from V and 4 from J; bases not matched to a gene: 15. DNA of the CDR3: TGTGCCAGCATACCCATACGGACAGGTCAATTCACCGGGGAGCTGTTTTTT. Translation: CASIPIRTGQFTGELFF.

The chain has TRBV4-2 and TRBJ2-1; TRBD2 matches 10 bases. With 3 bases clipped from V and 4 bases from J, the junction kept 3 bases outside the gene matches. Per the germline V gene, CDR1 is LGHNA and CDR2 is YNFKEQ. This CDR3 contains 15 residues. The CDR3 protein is CASSQSAGGYNEQFF. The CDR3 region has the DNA TGTGCCAGCAGCCAGTCAGCGGGGGGGTACAATGAGCAGTTCTTC.

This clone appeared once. CDR3 DNA: TGTGCCATCAGTGAAAGGGAGACTAGCGGAGCCGAGACCCAGTACTTC. The encoded protein is CAISERETSGAETQYF. The gene calls are TRBV10-3 and TRBJ2-5, with 9 bases matching TRBD2. Germline V gene sequence: CDR1 ENHRY, CDR2 SYGVKD. This CDR3 has 16 residues. Trimming removed 3 bases from V and 5 bases from J; junction bases left unmatched: 10.

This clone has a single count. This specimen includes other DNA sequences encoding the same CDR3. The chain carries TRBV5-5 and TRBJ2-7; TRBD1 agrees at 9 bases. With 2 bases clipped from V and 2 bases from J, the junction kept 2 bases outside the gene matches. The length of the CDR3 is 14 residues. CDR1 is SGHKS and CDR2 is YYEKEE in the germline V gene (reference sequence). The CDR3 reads CASSFGQGPYEQYF. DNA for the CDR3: TGTGCCAGCAGCTTTGGACAGGGGCCCTACGAGCAGTACTTC.

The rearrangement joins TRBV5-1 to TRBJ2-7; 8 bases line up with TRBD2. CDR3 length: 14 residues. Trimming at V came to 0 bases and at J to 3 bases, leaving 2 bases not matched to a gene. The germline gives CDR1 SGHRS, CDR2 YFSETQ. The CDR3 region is CASSLAGGSYEQYF. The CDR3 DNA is TGCGCCAGCAGCTTGGCGGGGGGGAGCTACGAGCAGTACTTC.

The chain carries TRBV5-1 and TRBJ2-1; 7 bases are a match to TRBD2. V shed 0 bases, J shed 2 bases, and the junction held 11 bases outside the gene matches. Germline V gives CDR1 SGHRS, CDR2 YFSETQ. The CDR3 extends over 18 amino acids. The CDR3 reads CASSLGASGGGTYNEQFF. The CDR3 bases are TGCGCCAGCAGCTTGGGGGCCTCAGGCGGGGGAACCTACAATGAGCAGTTCTTC.

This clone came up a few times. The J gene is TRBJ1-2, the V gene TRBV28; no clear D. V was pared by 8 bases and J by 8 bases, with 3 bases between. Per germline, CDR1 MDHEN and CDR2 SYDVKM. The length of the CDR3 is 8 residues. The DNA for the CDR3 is TGTGCCAGCGGCGGCTACACCTTC. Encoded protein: CASGGYTF.

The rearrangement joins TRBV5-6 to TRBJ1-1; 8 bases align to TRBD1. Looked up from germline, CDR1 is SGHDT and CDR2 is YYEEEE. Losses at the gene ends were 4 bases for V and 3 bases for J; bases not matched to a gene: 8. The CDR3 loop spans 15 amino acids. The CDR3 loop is CASSRRTGWDTEAFF. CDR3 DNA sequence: TGTGCCAGCAGCCGACGGACAGGGTGGGACACTGAAGCTTTCTTT.

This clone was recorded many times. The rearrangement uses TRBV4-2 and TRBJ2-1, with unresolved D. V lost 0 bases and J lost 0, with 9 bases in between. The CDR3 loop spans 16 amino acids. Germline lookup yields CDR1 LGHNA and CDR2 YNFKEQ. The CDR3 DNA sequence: TGTGCCAGCAGCCAAGAGACAACCAGCTCCTACAATGAGCAGTTCTTC. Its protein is CASSQETTSSYNEQFF.

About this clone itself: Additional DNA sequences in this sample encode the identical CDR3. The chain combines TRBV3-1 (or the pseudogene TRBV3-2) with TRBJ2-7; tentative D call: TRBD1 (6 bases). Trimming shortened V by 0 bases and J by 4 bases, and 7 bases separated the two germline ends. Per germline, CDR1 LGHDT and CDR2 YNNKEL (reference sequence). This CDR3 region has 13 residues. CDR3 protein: CASSQDRGYEQYF. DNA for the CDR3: TGTGCCAGCAGCCAAGATAGGGGGTACGAGCAGTACTTC.